This TCR beta chain was retrieved from a study of regulatory T cells in long-lasting Graves disease. General study points: There were preferences for TRBV28, TRBJ1-2 and TRBJ2-5 in persistent disease.

This clonotype was observed at least ten times. The antigen is unknown. Time point indicated: newly diagnosed GD, antithyroid drugs for less than 3 months. Extracted PBMC RNA gave rise to the TCR library. The CDR3 length is 13 residues. Germline CDR1 and CDR2: MNHEY and SMNVEV (reference sequence). Trimming shortened V by 5 bases and J by 3 bases, and 10 bases separated the two germline ends. Construction of the TCR beta libraries employed iRepertoire HTBI primers in conjunction with Arm-PCR of CDR3 regions. A single record per CDR3 protein comes from TCRdb applying MiXCR to the multiplex PCR reads. The sample holds 540,000 or so distinct CDR3 sequences, about 13% seen once. The sample also formed part of further work on T cells in Graves' hyperthyroidism and ophthalmopathy.

The source material was peripheral blood mononuclear cells (PBMCs), sampled at new diagnosis, from a patient treated with antithyroid drugs. The chain has TRBV27 and TRBJ1-1, with D hard to call. This clonotype originated in a man aged 25 to 40 with Graves disease. The CDR3 sequence: CASSTRVYTEAFF. The CDR3 DNA reads as TGTGCCAGCAGTACTCGGGTTTACACTGAAGCTTTCTTT.